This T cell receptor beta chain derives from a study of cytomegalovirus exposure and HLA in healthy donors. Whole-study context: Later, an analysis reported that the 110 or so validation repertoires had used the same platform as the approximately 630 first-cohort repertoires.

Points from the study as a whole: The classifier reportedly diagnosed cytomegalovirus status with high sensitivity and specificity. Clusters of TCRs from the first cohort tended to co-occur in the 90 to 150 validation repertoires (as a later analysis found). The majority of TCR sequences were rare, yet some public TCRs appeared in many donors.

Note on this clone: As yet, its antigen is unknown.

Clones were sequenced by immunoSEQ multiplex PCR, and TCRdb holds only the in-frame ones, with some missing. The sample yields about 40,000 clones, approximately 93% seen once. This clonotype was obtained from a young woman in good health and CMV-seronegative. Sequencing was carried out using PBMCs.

CDR3 sequence: CASSSEGARNSPLHF. In DNA form, the CDR3 reads TGTGCCAGCAGTTCCGAGGGGGCGCGTAATTCACCCCTCCACTTT. The chain recombines TRBV7-9 with TRBJ1-6, with TRBD1 matching 7 bases. The trim removed 6 bases at V and 6 bases at J, leaving 8 bases unmatched. CDR3 length: 15 amino acids. Per the germline V gene, CDR1 is SEHNR and CDR2 is FQNEAQ (reference sequence).